This TCR beta chain was sequenced in a study of T cell responses to AZD1222 COVID-19 vaccine. Germline V lookup: CDR1 DFQATT, CDR2 SNEGSKA (reference sequence). This CDR3 region has 11 residues. V was pared by 3 bases and J by 10 bases, with 10 bases between. Assay used: immunoSEQ multiplex PCR; TCRdb lists only in-frame clones, some missing. The sample lists approximately 140,000 clones; around 94% were seen once. This TCR was sampled from an adult in good health. V and J are TRBV20-1 and TRBJ1-5; D ambiguous. The material sequenced was peripheral blood, taken on day 0 of AZD1222 vaccination. CDR3 protein: CSARAWGPQHF. The CDR3 DNA reads TGCAGTGCTAGGGCCTGGGGACCCCAGCATTTT.